This is a list of T cell receptor beta chains from one sample in a study of untreated major depressive disorder. Sequencing used immunoSEQ multiplex PCR; TCRdb keeps in-frame clones, though not all of them. The table shows roughly 13,000 clones, with under 95% occurring only once. Sequencing input: CD4+ T cells from PBMCs. All receptors derive from a woman younger than 45 with major depressive disorder. The CDR3 runs from the conserved cysteine through the conserved F or W. The D gene is left open where the match is weak. Size is omitted from some rows. Given values are once, few, many or a class for expanded clones.

TRBJ2-5 - TRBV30 - TGTGCCTGGAGTGTGGGCGTCCGCGAGACCCAGTACTTC CAWSVGVRETQYF
TRBJ1-2 - TRBV5-1 - TGCGCCAGCAGCTTGGAAGGGGAGATAGGCTACACCTTC CASSLEGEIGYTF
TRBJ1-1 - TRBV4-2 - TGTGCCAGCAGCCAGTTAAACAGGGAATCTGAAGCTTTCTTT CASSQLNRESEAFF
TRBJ2-5 - TRBV10-1 - TGCGCCAGGGAGCCTCAAGAGACCCAGTACTTC CAREPQETQYF
TRBJ2-3 - TRBV29-1 - TGCAGCGGCGGATCGGAAGGAGATACGCAGTATTTT CSGGSEGDTQYF
TRBJ2-3 - TRBV15 TRBD1 TGTGCCACCAGCAGAACATTGGGACAGGGGTCAGATACGCAGTATTTT CATSRTLGQGSDTQYF
TRBJ1-3 - TRBV18 TRBD1 TGTGCCAGCTCACCTCAGACAGGGCGCTCTGGAAACACCATATATTTT CASSPQTGRSGNTIYF
TRBJ1-1 once TRBV19 - TGTGCCAGTTCGTCTCAGGGTTTGAACACTGAAGCTTTCTTT CASSSQGLNTEAFF
TRBJ2-7 few TRBV19 - TGTGCCAGTAGTATAGAAGGGAGCGAGCAGTACTTC CASSIEGSEQYF
TRBJ2-5 - TRBV2 - TGTGCCAGCAGTGAAGCGGGCGAGACCCAGTACTTC CASSEAGETQYF
TRBJ2-5 - TRBV10-2 TRBD2 TGCGCCAGCAGTGAAGCTCTCGGGTATAGCGGGAGGGCAAAAGAGACCCAGTACTTC CASSEALGYSGRAKETQYF
TRBJ1-2 once TRBV7-8 - TGTGCCAGCACCAAGGCCGTCAGGGACTATGGCTACACCTTC CASTKAVRDYGYTF
TRBJ1-2 few TRBV27 - TGTGCCAGCAGTGACCGGGCGGGGTGGTATGGCTACACCTTC CASSDRAGWYGYTF
TRBJ1-1 - TRBV18 - TGTGCCAGCTCACCGCAGGGGATGAACACTGAAGCTTTCTTT CASSPQGMNTEAFF
TRBJ1-1 - TRBV30 - TGTGCCTGGAGTTGGGGGAAGAGCTTCACTGAAGCTTTCTTT CAWSWGKSFTEAFF
TRBJ2-1 - TRBV7-2 - TGTGCCAGCAGCTTGGGACTCCGGGCGTTCTTC CASSLGLRAFF
TRBJ1-1 - TRBV6-5 TRBD1 TGTGCCAGCAAACTGACAGGGTTGAGCACTGAAGCTTTCTTT CASKLTGLSTEAFF
TRBJ1-5 once TRBV2 - TGTGCCAGCAATGGTCAGGACCAGCCCCAGCATTTT CASNGQDQPQHF
TRBJ1-2 - TRBV7-7 - TGTGCTAGCAGCTTAGTTTCGTGGGACGGGGGGACGGATGGCTACACCTTC CASSLVSWDGGTDGYTF
TRBJ2-5 - TRBV7-2 - TGTGCCAGCAGCTTAAGGGCTAGACAAGAGACCCAGTACTTC CASSLRARQETQYF
TRBJ2-7 - TRBV5-1 - TGCGCCAGCAGCTTGGGGGCGGGCGGGTACGAGCAGTACTTC CASSLGAGGYEQYF
TRBJ2-1 - TRBV11-2 - TGTGCCAGCAGCTCTAGACTAACTAAATACAATGAGCAGTTCTTC CASSSRLTKYNEQFF
TRBJ2-7 - TRBV7-3 TRBD2 TGTGCCAGCAGCTTATCGAGCGGGAGCTCCGAGCAGTACTTC CASSLSSGSSEQYF
TRBJ2-5 - TRBV9 TRBD2 TGTGCCAGCAGCGTAGCACTGGGGGCCGCGGGGGGTGAGACCCAGTACTTC CASSVALGAAGGETQYF
TRBJ2-1 - TRBV5-4 - TGTGCCAGCAGCTGGAAATGGGGCTCCTACAATGAGCAGTTCTTC CASSWKWGSYNEQFF
TRBJ2-7 once TRBV5-1 TRBD1 TGCGCCAGCAGCTTGGCAGGACAGGGGGCTGGGGAGCAGTACTTC CASSLAGQGAGEQYF
TRBJ1-3 - TRBV10-3 - TGTGCCATCAGTGACCTAGGAAACACCATATATTTT CAISDLGNTIYF
TRBJ1-5 - TRBV6-5 - TGTGCCAGCAGCTCCCAACAGAATCAGCCCCAGCATTTT CASSSQQNQPQHF
TRBJ1-2 - TRBV15 - TGTGCCACCAGCACTGAAAAACAGGGCTACGGGGGCTACACCTTC CATSTEKQGYGGYTF
TRBJ1-5 - TRBV18 - TGTGCCAGCTCACCAAGGCCAACGACAGCATATAGCAATCAGCCCCAGCATTTT CASSPRPTTAYSNQPQHF
TRBJ2-3 - TRBV28 - TGTGCCAGCAGCCTAACGTCCGGGACACCTAGCACAGATACGCAGTATTTT CASSLTSGTPSTDTQYF
TRBJ2-7 - TRBV5-6 TRBD2 TGTGCCAGCAGCCTCATACTAGCGGGCGGAGCGGCCTACGAGCAGTACTTC CASSLILAGGAAYEQYF
TRBJ2-5 once TRBV4-3 TRBD1 TGCGCCAGCAGCGCCCAGGACAGGGAAGAGGAGACCCAGTACTTC CASSAQDREEETQYF
TRBJ1-1 - TRBV7-3 - TGTGCCAGCAGCCCCAGAGTTGGGGGCACTGAAGCTTTCTTT CASSPRVGGTEAFF
TRBJ2-3 - TRBV10-3 - TGTGCCATCTGGGCAGGGGTCACAGATACGCAGTATTTT CAIWAGVTDTQYF
TRBJ1-1 - TRBV7-3 - TGTGCCAGCAGCTTATTGGCGGACTCCGAAGCTTTCTTT CASSLLADSEAFF
TRBJ2-7 once TRBV5-1 - TGCGCCAGCAGCTTGGTATTACAGGAGTCCTACGAGCAGTACTTC CASSLVLQESYEQYF
TRBJ2-1 - TRBV5-4 - TGTGCCAGTCGGACTGTATTCGAAGCCCCCGAGCAGTTCTTC CASRTVFEAPEQFF
TRBJ2-6 - TRBV10-3 - TGTGCCATCAACCGGGACGACAAGACTGGGGCCAACGTCCTGACTTTC CAINRDDKTGANVLTF